This T cell receptor beta chain was observed in a study of T-cell memory formation after mild COVID-19. About the study: Largely donor-specific TCR clusters were found. Regarding the study as a whole: In second-wave clones peaking day 37, SARS-CoV-2 specificity remained unconfirmed. Clones that contracted from day 15 to 85 had balanced CD4/CD8; later expanders were CD4+ biased.

V lost 10 bases and J lost 1, with 13 bases in between. The germline V gene has CDR1 PRHDT and CDR2 FYEKMQ (reference sequence). The CDR3 loop spans 13 amino acids. This clonotype has a handful of counts. The antigen is undetermined. It was 5'RACE with constant-segment primers that produced the TCR alpha and TCR beta cDNA libraries, which carried sample barcodes and UMIs. TCRdb reprocessed the 5' RACE reads via MiXCR and lists one record per CDR3 protein. The sample lists approximately 500,000 distinct CDR3 sequences, nearly 25% seen once, with approximately 12% in the top ten. Sequenced sample: PBMCs or a T cell subset sorted from them (not recorded which). This chain connects TRBV13 to TRBJ1-1; D may be TRBD1 (6 bases). This receptor was identified in an adult woman who had mild COVID-19 (a few samples of this study predate the infection). Cell type and time point are not known. CDR3 bases: TGTGCCACCCTTAGGGGGGCGAACACTGAAGCTTTCTTT. Protein: CATLRGANTEAFF.